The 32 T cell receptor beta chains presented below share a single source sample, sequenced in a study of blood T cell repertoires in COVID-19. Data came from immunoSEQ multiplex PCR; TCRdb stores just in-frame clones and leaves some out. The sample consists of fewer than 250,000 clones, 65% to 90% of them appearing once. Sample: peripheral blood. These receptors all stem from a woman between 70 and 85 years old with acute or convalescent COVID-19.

The CDR3 DNA reads TGTGCCAGCAGCCAAAGATACAGGTTTTCCGTCGCCGGGGAGCTGTTTTTT. Its protein product is CASSQRYRFSVAGELFF. The chain is built from TRBV3-1 (or the pseudogene TRBV3-2) and TRBJ2-2; possible D gene TRBD1, 5 bases. V gave up 2 bases and J gave up 6 bases, with 19 bases separating them. The CDR3 runs 17 residues. Per the germline V gene, CDR1 is LGHDT and CDR2 is YNNKEL (reference sequence).

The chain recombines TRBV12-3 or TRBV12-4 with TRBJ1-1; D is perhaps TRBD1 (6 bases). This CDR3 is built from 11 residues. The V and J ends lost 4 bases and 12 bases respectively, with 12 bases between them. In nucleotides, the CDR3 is TGTGCCAGCAGTTCCCCAGGGGAAACTTTCTTT. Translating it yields CASSSPGETFF.

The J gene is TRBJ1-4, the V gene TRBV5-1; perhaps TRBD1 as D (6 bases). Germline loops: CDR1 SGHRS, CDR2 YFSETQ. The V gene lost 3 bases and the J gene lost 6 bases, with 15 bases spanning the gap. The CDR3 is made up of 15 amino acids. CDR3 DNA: TGCGCCAGCAGCTCTTTGGGGGCGGTAGATGAAAAACTGTTTTTT. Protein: CASSSLGAVDEKLFF.

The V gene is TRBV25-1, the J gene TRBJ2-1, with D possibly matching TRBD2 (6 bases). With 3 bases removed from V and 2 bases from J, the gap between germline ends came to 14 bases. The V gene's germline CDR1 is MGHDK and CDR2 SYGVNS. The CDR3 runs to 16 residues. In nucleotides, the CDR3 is TGTGCCAGCAGTGACCCTACTAGCTTCCCCTACAATGAGCAGTTCTTC. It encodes CASSDPTSFPYNEQFF.

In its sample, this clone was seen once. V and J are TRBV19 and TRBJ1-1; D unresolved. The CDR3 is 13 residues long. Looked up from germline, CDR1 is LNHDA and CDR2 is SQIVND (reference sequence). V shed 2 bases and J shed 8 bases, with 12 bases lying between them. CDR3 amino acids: CASSILLAGEAFF. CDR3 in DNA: TGTGCCAGTAGTATACTCCTAGCCGGGGAAGCTTTCTTT.

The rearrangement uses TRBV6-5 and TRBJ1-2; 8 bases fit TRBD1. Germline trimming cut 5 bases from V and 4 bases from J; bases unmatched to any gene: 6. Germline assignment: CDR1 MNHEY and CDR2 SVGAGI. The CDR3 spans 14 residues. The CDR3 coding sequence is TGTGCCAGCAGTACCGGGACAGGACTCTATGGCTACACCTTC. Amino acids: CASSTGTGLYGYTF.

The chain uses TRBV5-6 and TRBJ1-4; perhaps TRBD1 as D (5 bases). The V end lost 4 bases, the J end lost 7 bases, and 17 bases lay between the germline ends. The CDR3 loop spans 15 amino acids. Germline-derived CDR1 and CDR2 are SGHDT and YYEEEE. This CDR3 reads CASSPEGAFGEKLFF. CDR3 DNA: TGTGCCAGCAGCCCGGAAGGGGCGTTCGGTGAAAAACTGTTTTTT.

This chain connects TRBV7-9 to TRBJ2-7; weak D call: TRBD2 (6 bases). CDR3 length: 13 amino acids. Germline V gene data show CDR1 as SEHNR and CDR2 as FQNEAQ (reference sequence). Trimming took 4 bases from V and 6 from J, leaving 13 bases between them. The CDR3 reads CASSSTSPGEQYF. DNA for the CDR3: TGTGCCAGCAGCTCGACTAGTCCGGGCGAGCAGTACTTC.

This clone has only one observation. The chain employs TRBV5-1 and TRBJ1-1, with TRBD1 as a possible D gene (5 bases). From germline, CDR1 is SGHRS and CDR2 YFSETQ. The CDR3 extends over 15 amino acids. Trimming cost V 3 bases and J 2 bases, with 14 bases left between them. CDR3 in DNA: TGCGCCAGCAGCTGGGGCGGGGACGATAACACTGAAGCTTTCTTT. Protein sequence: CASSWGGDDNTEAFF.

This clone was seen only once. The CDR3, as DNA: TGTGCCAGCAGCCTCAGCGCCGGGGAGCTGTTTTTT. This translates into CASSLSAGELFF. V and J are TRBV7-8 and TRBJ2-2, with D unresolved. This CDR3 is 12 amino acids long. Germline V CDR1 and CDR2: SGHVS, FQNEAQ. V dropped 5 bases and J dropped 6 bases, with 7 bases sitting between them.

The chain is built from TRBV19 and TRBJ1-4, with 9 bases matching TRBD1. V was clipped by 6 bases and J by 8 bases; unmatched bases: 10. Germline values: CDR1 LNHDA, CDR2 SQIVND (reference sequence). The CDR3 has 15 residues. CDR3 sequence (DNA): TGTGCCAGTAGCTCGACAGGGGGGGTTCGAGAAAAACTGTTTTTT. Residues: CASSSTGGVREKLFF. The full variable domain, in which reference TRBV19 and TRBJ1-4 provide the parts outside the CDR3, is DGGITQSPKYLFRKEGQNVTLSCEQNLNHDAMYWYRQDPGQGLRLIYYSQIVNDFQKGDIAEGYSVSREKKESFPLTVTSAQKNPTAFYLCASSSTGGVREKLFFGSGTQLSVL.

The DNA of the CDR3 is TGTGCCAGCAGCAAAGAGGAGGGGCTCCAAGAGACCCAGTACTTC. Its translation is CASSKEEGLQETQYF. The chain employs TRBV21-1 and TRBJ2-5; the table's D call, TRBD2, has no DNA check behind it. TRBV21-1 is a pseudogene locus. CDR3 length: 15 amino acids.

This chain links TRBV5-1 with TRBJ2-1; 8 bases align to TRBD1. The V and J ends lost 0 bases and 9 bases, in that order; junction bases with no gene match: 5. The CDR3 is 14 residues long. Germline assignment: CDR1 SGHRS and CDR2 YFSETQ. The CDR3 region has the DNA TGCGCCAGCAGCTTGGGACAGGGGTTCGGTGAGCAGTTCTTC. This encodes CASSLGQGFGEQFF.

The DNA for the CDR3 is TGTGCCAGCAGCCAAGTACAGGGGGACACTGAAGCTTTCTTT. Residues: CASSQVQGDTEAFF. The chain has TRBV14 and TRBJ1-1; 8 nucleotides line up with TRBD1. V trimming: 1 base; J trimming: 3 bases; junction bases outside the gene matches: 1. This CDR3 is built from 14 residues. Germline-derived CDR1 and CDR2 are SGHDN and FVKESK.

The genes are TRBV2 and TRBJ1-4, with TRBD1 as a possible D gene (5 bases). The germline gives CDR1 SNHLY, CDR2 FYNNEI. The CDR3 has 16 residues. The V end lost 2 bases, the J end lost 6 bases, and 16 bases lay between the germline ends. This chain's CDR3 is CASSENDWGRYEKLFF. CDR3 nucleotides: TGTGCCAGCAGTGAAAATGATTGGGGCAGATATGAAAAACTGTTTTTT.

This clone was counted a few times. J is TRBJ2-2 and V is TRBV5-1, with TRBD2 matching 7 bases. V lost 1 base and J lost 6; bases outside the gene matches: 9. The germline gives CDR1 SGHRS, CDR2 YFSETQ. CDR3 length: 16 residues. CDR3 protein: CASSLSGLAGAGELFF. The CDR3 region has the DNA TGCGCCAGCAGCTTGTCAGGCCTCGCGGGGGCCGGGGAGCTGTTTTTT.

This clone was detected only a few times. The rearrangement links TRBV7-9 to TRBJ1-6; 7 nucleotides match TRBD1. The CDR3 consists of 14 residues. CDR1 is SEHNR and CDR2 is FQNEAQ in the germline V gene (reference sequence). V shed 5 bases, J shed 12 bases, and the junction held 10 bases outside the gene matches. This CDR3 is CASSDIRGRVPLHF. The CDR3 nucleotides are TGTGCCAGCAGCGATATTAGGGGGCGCGTACCCCTCCACTTT.

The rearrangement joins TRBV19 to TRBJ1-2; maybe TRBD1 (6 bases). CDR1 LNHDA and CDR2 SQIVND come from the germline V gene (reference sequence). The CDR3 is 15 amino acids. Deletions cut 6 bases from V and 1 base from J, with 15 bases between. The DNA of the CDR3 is TGTGCCAGTAGCACCGGCTGGGGGCTTAACTATGGCTACACCTTC. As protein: CASSTGWGLNYGYTF.

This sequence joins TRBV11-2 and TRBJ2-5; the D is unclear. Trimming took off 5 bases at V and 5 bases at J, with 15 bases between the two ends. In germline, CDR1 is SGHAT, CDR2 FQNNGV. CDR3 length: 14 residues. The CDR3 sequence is CASSPQRLEETQYF. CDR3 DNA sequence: TGTGCCAGCAGCCCGCAGCGCCTGGAGGAGACCCAGTACTTC.

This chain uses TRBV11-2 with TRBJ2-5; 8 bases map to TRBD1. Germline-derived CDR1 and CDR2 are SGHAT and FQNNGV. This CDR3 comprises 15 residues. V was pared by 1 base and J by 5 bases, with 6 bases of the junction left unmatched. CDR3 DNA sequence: TGTGCCAGCAGCTTAGGGACAGGGAGAGGGGAGACCCAGTACTTC. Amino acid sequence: CASSLGTGRGETQYF.

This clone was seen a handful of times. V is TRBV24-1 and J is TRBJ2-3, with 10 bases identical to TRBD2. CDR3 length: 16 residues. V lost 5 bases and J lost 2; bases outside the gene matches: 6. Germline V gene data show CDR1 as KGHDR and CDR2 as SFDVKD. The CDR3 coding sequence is TGTGCCACCAGTGCCGTGCTAGCGGGGGACACAGATACGCAGTATTTT. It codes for CATSAVLAGDTDTQYF.

The CDR3 reads CATSDSGQPNYGYTF. The CDR3 region has the DNA TGTGCCACCAGTGATTCGGGACAGCCAAACTATGGCTACACCTTC. The chain uses TRBV24-1 and TRBJ1-2; 7 bases are shared with TRBD1. The CDR3 sequence is 15 residues long. The germline CDR1 and CDR2 sequences are KGHDR and SFDVKD. Germline trimming cut 2 bases from V and 2 bases from J; bases unmatched to any gene: 4.

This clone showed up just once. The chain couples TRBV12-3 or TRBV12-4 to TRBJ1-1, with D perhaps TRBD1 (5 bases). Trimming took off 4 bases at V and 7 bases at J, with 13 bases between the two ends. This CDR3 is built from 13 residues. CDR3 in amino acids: CASSSGGVGEAFF. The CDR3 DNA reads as TGTGCCAGCAGTTCCGGGGGGGTGGGTGAAGCTTTCTTT.

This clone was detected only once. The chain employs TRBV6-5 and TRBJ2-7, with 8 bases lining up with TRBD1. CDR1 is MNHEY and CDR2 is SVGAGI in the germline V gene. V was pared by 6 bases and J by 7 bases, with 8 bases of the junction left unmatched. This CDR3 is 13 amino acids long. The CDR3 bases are TGTGCCAGCAGCCCCTGGAACAGGGGGGAGCAGTACTTC. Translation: CASSPWNRGEQYF.

CDR3 nucleotide sequence: TGCAGCACACGGGGAGGGAACACTGAAGCTTTCTTT. It translates to CSTRGGNTEAFF. The rearrangement links TRBV29-1 to TRBJ1-1; D call uncertain. The V end lost 8 bases, the J end lost 1 base, and 11 bases lay between the germline ends. Germline V gene lookup returns CDR1 SQVTM and CDR2 ANQGSEA. This CDR3 comprises 12 residues.

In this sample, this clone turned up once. The CDR3 loop reads CATSREEGRPNEKLFF. The CDR3 DNA reads as TGTGCCACCAGCAGAGAGGAGGGCAGGCCTAATGAAAAACTGTTTTTT. The J gene is TRBJ1-4, the V gene TRBV15; no firm D call. Looked up from germline, CDR1 is LNHNV and CDR2 is YYDKDF (reference sequence). The V end lost 0 bases, the J end lost 3 bases, and 11 bases lay between the germline ends. This CDR3 has 16 residues.

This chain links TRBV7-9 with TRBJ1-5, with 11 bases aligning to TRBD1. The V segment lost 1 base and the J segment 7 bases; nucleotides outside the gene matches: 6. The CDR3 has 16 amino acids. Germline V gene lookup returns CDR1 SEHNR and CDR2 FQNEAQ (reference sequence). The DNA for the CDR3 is TGTGCCAGCAGCTTAGACGTCGGGGACAGGGGGCAGCCCCAGCATTTT. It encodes CASSLDVGDRGQPQHF.

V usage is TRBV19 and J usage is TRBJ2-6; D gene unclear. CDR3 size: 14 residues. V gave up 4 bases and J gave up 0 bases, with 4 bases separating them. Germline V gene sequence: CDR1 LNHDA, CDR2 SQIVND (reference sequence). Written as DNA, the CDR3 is TGTGCCAGTAGTACGTACTCTGGGGCCAACGTCCTGACTTTC. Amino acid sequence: CASSTYSGANVLTF.

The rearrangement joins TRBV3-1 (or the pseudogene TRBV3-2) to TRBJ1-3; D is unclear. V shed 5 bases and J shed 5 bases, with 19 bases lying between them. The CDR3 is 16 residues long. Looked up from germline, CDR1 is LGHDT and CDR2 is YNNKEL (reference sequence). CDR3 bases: TGTGCCAGCAGCGAACAAATCGACGGGATTCGAAACACCATATATTTT. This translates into CASSEQIDGIRNTIYF.

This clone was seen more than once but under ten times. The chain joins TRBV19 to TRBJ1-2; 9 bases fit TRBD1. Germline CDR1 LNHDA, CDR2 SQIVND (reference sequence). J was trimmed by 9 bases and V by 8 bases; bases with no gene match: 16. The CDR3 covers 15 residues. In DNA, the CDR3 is TGTGCCAGTGCGCTCCTCCTCACAGGGGGCCTGAGCTACACCTTC. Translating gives CASALLLTGGLSYTF.

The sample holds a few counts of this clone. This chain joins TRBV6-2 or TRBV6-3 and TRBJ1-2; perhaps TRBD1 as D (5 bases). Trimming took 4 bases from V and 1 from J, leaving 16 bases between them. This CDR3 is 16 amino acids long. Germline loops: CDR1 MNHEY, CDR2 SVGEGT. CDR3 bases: TGTGCCAGCAGTTTCGTCGCAGGGAGGGTTAACTATGGCTACACCTTC. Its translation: CASSFVAGRVNYGYTF.

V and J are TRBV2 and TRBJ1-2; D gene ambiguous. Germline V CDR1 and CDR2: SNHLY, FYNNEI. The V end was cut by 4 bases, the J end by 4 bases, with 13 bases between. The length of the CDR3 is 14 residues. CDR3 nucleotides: TGTGCCAGCAGTGGTCTCGAGCCTACCTATGGCTACACCTTC. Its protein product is CASSGLEPTYGYTF.